The entry below describes one T cell receptor beta chain. The antigen remains undetermined. This CDR3 has 15 amino acids. Trimming removed 5 bases at V and 8 bases at J, with 18 bases between. Germline lookup yields CDR1 LNHDA and CDR2 SQIVND (reference sequence). The record originates from a study of STAT3 mutations in large granular lymphocyte leukemia. Study findings and constraints: Every T-LGLL patient had at least one immunodominant TCRbeta clonotype. Some patients had dominant TCR clones larger than their STAT3 mutant burden. Treatment regimens differed across patients between samplings.

Some clones are missing from TCRdb's copy, which holds only in-frame ones; the method was immunoSEQ multiplex PCR. The repertoire holds about 42,000 clones, with about 81% as singletons. This chain connects TRBV19 to TRBJ2-2; TRBD2 is a possible D gene (5 bases). The sequenced sample was PBMCs. The receptor comes from a human donor with T large granular lymphocyte leukemia. Some clones in this sample may be carry-over from other donors' samples. CDR3 residues: CASSEPSGYLGELFF. The CDR3 DNA sequence: TGTGCCAGTAGTGAACCCTCGGGGTACCTAGGGGAGCTGTTTTTT.